These 18 T cell receptor beta chains came from one sample sequenced in a study of T cells in Graves' hyperthyroidism and ophthalmopathy. RNA transcripts were the template for amplifying TCR beta CDR3 regions. TCR CDR3 underwent first-round RT-PCR with the HTBI primer set. TCRdb re-analysed the multiplex PCR reads in MiXCR, keeping a single row per CDR3 protein. The repertoire holds 600,000 to 850,000 distinct CDR3 sequences, with around 20% as singletons. The source material was blood. These receptors originate from a woman aged 45 to 65 with Graves' hyperthyroidism that later progressed to Graves' ophthalmopathy.

At least ten counts were recorded for this clonotype. The J gene is TRBJ1-2, the V gene TRBV3-1, with D unresolved. Trimming removed 0 bases from V and 5 bases from J, with 10 bases in between. The CDR3 has 14 residues. From germline, CDR1 is LGHDT and CDR2 YNNKEL (reference sequence). The CDR3 DNA follows: TGTGCCAGCAGCCAAGAACAAGGACTATATGGCTACACCTTC. Protein product: CASSQEQGLYGYTF.

This clonotype was counted at least ten times. This chain links TRBV30 with TRBJ2-2; the match to TRBD2 covers 11 bases. The CDR3 covers 18 residues. CDR1 GTSNPN and CDR2 SVGIG come from the germline V gene (reference sequence). V lost 3 bases and J lost 3; bases outside the gene matches: 12. The CDR3 reads CAWSDELAGETYTGELFF. The DNA for the CDR3 is TGTGCCTGGAGCGACGAACTAGCGGGGGAAACGTACACCGGGGAGCTGTTTTTT.

About this clonotype: Relative to the germline gene, one junction end is altered; a read error may explain this. The chain employs TRBV4-1 and TRBJ2-5; 10 bases are a match to TRBD2. The CDR3 is 19 amino acids. Germline V gene lookup returns CDR1 MGHRA and CDR2 YSYEKL. In DNA form, the CDR3 reads TGCGCCAGCAGCCAAGGGAGGGGGCTAGCGGGGGCCGGGCAAGAGACGCAGTACTTC. Its translation: CASSQGRGLAGAGQETQYF.

In this sample, this clonotype turned up many times. The chain carries TRBV2 and TRBJ1-3; 7 bases agree with TRBD1. With V trimmed by 0 bases and J by 4 bases, 3 bases remained unmatched. This CDR3 is 15 amino acids long. The germline gives CDR1 SNHLY, CDR2 FYNNEI. CDR3 nucleotide sequence: TGTGCCAGCAGTGAAGCGACAGGGAGAGGAAACACCATATATTTT. Translated: CASSEATGRGNTIYF.

The table lists this clonotype with a few counts. The chain carries TRBV4-1 and TRBJ2-7, with 9 bases lining up with TRBD1. The CDR3 runs to 14 residues. The ends lost 9 bases at V and 7 bases at J; junction bases unmatched: 13. CDR1 is MGHRA, CDR2 YSYEKL, per germline. The CDR3 here is CASRGTGILGEQYF. The DNA of the CDR3 is TGCGCCAGTAGGGGGACAGGGATTCTGGGGGAGCAGTACTTC.

This clonotype was seen more than once but under ten times. The rearrangement uses TRBV9 and TRBJ2-7; TRBD1 matches 11 bases. The CDR3 totals 14 residues. V shed 5 bases and J 7 bases; nucleotides not matched to a gene: 8. CDR1 SGDLS and CDR2 YYNGEE come from the germline V gene. The CDR3 nucleotides are TGTGCCAGCAGGTCCTCCGGGACAGGGGGAGAGCAGTACTTC. Amino acids: CASRSSGTGGEQYF.

This clonotype was observed at least ten times. The chain is built from TRBV20-1 and TRBJ2-7, with D perhaps matching TRBD1 (5 bases). V was pared by 4 bases and J by 3 bases, with 10 bases between. The V gene's germline CDR1 is DFQATT and CDR2 SNEGSKA (reference sequence). The CDR3 loop spans 12 amino acids. CDR3 region: CSAKQEHYEQYF. The DNA of the CDR3 is TGCAGTGCTAAACAGGAACACTACGAGCAGTACTTC.

The chain uses TRBV7-8 and TRBJ2-1, with 7 bases identical to TRBD1. The germline CDR1 and CDR2 sequences are SGHVS and FQNEAQ. The V and J ends lost 5 bases and 3 bases, in that order; junction bases with no gene match: 7. The CDR3 is 15 residues long. The CDR3 region is CASSKFGQDYNEQFF. CDR3 nucleotides: TGTGCCAGCAGCAAGTTTGGACAGGACTACAATGAGCAGTTCTTC. The full variable domain, its missing parts supplied by reference TRBV7-8 and TRBJ2-1, is GAGVSQSPRYKVAKRGQDVALRCDPISGHVSLFWYQQALGQGPEFLTYFQNEAQLDKSGLPSDRFFAERPEGSVSTLKIQRTQQEDSAVYLCASSKFGQDYNEQFFGPGTRLTVL.

This clonotype was picked up many times. V gene TRBV11-2 combines with J gene TRBJ1-1, with 10 bases aligning to TRBD1. The CDR3 loop spans 14 amino acids. Trimming took 0 bases from V and 7 from J; bases not matched to a gene: 2. Germline CDR1 SGHAT, CDR2 FQNNGV. The CDR3 nucleotides read TGTGCCAGCAGCTTAGAGACAGGGGGCATTGAAGCTTTCTTT. As protein: CASSLETGGIEAFF.

This clonotype was counted only a few times. The chain combines TRBV10-3 with TRBJ1-2; D is undetermined. V lost 0 bases and J lost 0, with 8 bases in between. The length of the CDR3 is 15 residues. Germline CDR1 and CDR2: ENHRY and SYGVKD. Here the CDR3 DNA reads TGTGCCATCAGTGAGTCGCTCCAGACTAACTATGGCTACACCTTC. It is translated as CAISESLQTNYGYTF.

This sequence joins TRBV30 and TRBJ1-4; TRBD1 might be the D (5 bases). CDR1 and CDR2 from the germline V gene are GTSNPN and SVGIG (reference sequence). The CDR3 consists of 12 residues. Trimming took 5 bases from V and 12 from J, leaving 16 bases between them. The CDR3 sequence: CAWGGEFNELFF. CDR3 coding DNA: TGTGCCTGGGGGGGGGAGTTTAATGAACTGTTTTTT.

This clonotype was detected only once. The CDR3 loop reads CASSPSSGGAPDTQYF. CDR3 DNA sequence: TGTGCCAGCAGCCCATCTAGCGGGGGGGCCCCAGATACGCAGTATTTT. The chain recombines TRBV7-2 with TRBJ2-3; 12 nucleotides align to TRBD2. The germline V gene encodes CDR1 SGHTA and CDR2 FQGNSA. This CDR3 is 16 amino acids long. After removal of 5 bases from V and 4 bases from J, the junction contained 7 bases not matched to a gene. The full variable domain, with the rest looked up from reference TRBV7-2 and TRBJ2-3, is GAGVSQSPSNKVTEKGKDVELRCDPISGHTALYWYRQSLGQGLEFLIYFQGNSAPDKSGLPSDRFSAERTGGSVSTLTIQRTQQEDSAVYLCASSPSSGGAPDTQYFGPGTRLTVL.

This clonotype appeared a few times. The rearrangement uses TRBV15 and TRBJ1-2; 8 bases fit TRBD1. Germline V gene data show CDR1 as LNHNV and CDR2 as YYDKDF (reference sequence). V trimming: 5 bases; J trimming: 1 base; junction bases outside the gene matches: 3. CDR3 length equals 14 residues. The CDR3 nucleotides are TGTGCCACCAGCCCCGGACAGGGTAACTATGGCTACACCTTC. Amino acid sequence: CATSPGQGNYGYTF.

This clonotype was detected only a few times. The rearrangement links TRBV4-1 to TRBJ1-5; possible D gene TRBD1, 6 bases. V was clipped by 1 base and J by 0 bases, with 13 bases between them. CDR1 and CDR2 from the germline V gene are MGHRA and YSYEKL. This CDR3 spans 17 amino acids. CDR3 nucleotides: TGCGCCAGCAGCCAAGGCAGGGGTGTCGATAGCAATCAGCCCCAGCATTTT. Protein product: CASSQGRGVDSNQPQHF.

The CDR3 coding sequence is TGTGCCAGCAGCTCGGGGGGGGGGAGCGTTCAGCCCCAGCATTTT. Protein: CASSSGGGSVQPQHF. The chain employs TRBV7-9 and TRBJ1-5; maybe TRBD1 (5 bases). CDR3 length: 15 amino acids. V dropped 4 bases and J dropped 6 bases, with 16 bases sitting between them. Germline V lookup: CDR1 SEHNR, CDR2 FQNEAQ (reference sequence).

This clonotype was counted ten times or more. The J gene is TRBJ1-5, the V gene TRBV2; no clear D. The CDR3 is 15 residues long. Germline CDR1 and CDR2: SNHLY and FYNNEI. Trimming shortened V by 0 bases and J by 5 bases, and 11 bases separated the two germline ends. CDR3 bases: TGTGCCAGCAGTGAAGCAGGTTCCAGTTATCAGCCCCAGCATTTT. This encodes CASSEAGSSYQPQHF. Together with reference TRBV2 and TRBJ1-5, the CDR3 gives the full variable domain: EPEVTQTPSHQVTQMGQEVILRCVPISNHLYFYWYRQILGQKVEFLVSFYNNEISEKSEIFDDQFSVERPDGSNFTLKIRSTKLEDSAMYFCASSEAGSSYQPQHFGDGTRLSIL.

The V call is TRBV6-5, the J call TRBJ2-3; 7 bases are a match to TRBD1. Germline assignment: CDR1 MNHEY and CDR2 SVGAGI. V lost 0 bases, J lost 3 bases, and 3 bases stayed unmatched. The length of the CDR3 is 15 residues. CDR3 region: CASSYSGQDTDTQYF. The CDR3 region has the DNA TGTGCCAGCAGTTACTCCGGACAGGATACAGATACGCAGTATTTT.

Note on this clonotype: The CDR3 does not close with the conserved phenylalanine or tryptophan, likely indicating a read error. This chain connects TRBV2 to TRBJ1-2; possibly TRBD1 for D (5 bases). Germline-derived CDR1 and CDR2 are SNHLY and FYNNEI. The CDR3 extends over 12 amino acids. Trimming left V 3 bases short and J 4 bases short, with 6 bases between. CDR3 sequence (DNA): TGTGCCAGCAGTGAGGGGGGCTATGGCTACACCCTC. It translates to CASSEGGYGYTL.